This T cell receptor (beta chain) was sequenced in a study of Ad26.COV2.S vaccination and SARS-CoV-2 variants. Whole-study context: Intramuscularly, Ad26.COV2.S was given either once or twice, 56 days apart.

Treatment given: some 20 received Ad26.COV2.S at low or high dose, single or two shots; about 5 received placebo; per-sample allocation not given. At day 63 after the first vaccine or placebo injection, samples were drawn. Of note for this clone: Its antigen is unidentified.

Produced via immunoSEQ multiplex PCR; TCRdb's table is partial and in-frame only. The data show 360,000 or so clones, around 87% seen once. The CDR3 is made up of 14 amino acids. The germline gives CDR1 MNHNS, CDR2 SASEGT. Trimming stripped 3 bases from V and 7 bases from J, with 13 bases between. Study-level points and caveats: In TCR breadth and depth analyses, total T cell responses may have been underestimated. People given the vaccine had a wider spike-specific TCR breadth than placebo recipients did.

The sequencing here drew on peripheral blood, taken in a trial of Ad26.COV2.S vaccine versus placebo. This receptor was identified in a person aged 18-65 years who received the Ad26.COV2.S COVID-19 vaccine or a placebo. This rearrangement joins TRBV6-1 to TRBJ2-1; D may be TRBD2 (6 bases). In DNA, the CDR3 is TGTGCCAGCAGTGAGACAGCCGGAGGGAATGAGCAGTTCTTC. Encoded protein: CASSETAGGNEQFF.